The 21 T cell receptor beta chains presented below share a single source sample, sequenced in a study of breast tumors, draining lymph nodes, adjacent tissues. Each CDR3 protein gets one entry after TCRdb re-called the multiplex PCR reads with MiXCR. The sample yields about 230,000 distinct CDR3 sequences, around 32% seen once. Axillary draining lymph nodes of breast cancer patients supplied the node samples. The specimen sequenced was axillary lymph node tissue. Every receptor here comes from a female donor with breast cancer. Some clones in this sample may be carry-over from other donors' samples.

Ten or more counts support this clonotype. The CDR3 bases are TGCAGTGCCAAGGAGAAACGGGGGGACTATGGCTACACCTTC. Its translation: CSAKEKRGDYGYTF. The chain combines TRBV20-1 with TRBJ1-2; TRBD1 might be the D (5 bases). There are 14 residues in the CDR3. V was pared by 6 bases and J by 3 bases, with 17 bases between. The V gene's germline CDR1 is DFQATT and CDR2 SNEGSKA (reference sequence).

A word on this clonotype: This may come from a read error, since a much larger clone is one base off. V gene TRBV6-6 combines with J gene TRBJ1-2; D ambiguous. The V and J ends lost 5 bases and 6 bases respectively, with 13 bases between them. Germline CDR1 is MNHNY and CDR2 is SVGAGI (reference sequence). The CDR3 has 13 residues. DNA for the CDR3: TGTGCCAGCAGTCACGATGGTGTCCATGGCTACACCTTC. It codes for CASSHDGVHGYTF.

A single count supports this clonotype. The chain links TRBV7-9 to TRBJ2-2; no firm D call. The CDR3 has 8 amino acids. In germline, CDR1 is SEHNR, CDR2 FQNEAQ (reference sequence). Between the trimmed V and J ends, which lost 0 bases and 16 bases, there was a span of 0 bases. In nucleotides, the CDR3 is TGTGCCAGCAGCTTAGCGTTTTTT. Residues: CASSLAFF.

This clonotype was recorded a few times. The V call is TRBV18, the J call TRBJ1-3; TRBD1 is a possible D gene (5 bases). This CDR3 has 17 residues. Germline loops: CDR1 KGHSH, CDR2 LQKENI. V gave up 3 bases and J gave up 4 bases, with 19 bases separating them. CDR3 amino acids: CASSPFLGTRSGNTIYF. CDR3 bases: TGTGCCAGCTCACCTTTTCTCGGGACTCGATCGGGAAACACCATATATTTT.

The CDR3 nucleotides are TGTGCCAGCAGCTCACCACGGGAGCGGGGCTCCTACAATGAGCAGTTCTTC. It specifies CASSSPRERGSYNEQFF. The V call is TRBV13, the J call TRBJ2-1, with TRBD2 matching 7 bases. The CDR3 loop spans 17 amino acids. V was clipped by 4 bases and J by 0 bases; unmatched bases: 9. Germline assignment: CDR1 PRHDT and CDR2 FYEKMQ (reference sequence). Supplemented by reference TRBV13 and TRBJ2-1, the full variable domain reads AAGVIQSPRHLIKEKRETATLKCYPIPRHDTVYWYQQGPGQDPQFLISFYEKMQSDKGSIPDRFSAQQFSDYHSELNMSSLELGDSALYFCASSSPRERGSYNEQFFGPGTRLTVL.

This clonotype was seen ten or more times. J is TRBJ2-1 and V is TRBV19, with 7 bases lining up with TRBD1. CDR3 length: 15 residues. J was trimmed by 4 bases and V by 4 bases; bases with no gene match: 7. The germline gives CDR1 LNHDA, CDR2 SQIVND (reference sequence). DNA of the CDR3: TGTGCCAGTAGTACCCGACAGGGTTCTTACAATGAGCAGTTCTTC. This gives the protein CASSTRQGSYNEQFF.

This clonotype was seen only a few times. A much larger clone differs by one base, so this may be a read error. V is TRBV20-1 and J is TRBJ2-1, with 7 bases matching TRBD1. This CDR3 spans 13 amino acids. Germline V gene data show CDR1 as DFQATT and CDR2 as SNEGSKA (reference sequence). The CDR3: CSARGQGYNAQFF. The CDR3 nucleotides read TGCAGTGCTAGAGGACAGGGATACAATGCGCAGTTCTTC.

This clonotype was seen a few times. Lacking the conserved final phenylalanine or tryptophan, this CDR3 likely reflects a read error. The CDR3 coding sequence is TGTGCCAGCGGCCGGGACAGGGAAGAGACCCAGTACTCC. Residues: CASGRDREETQYS. J is TRBJ2-5 and V is TRBV9, with TRBD1 identical over 9 bases. Trimming took 7 bases from V and 3 from J; bases not matched to a gene: 4. The germline gives CDR1 SGDLS, CDR2 YYNGEE. The CDR3 extends over 13 amino acids.

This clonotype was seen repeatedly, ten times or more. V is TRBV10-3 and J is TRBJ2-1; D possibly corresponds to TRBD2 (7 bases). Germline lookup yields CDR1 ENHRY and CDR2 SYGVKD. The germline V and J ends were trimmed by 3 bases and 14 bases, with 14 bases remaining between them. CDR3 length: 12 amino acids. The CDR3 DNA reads TGTGCCATCAGTGACGGGACTAACAGGGAGTTCTTC. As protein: CAISDGTNREFF.

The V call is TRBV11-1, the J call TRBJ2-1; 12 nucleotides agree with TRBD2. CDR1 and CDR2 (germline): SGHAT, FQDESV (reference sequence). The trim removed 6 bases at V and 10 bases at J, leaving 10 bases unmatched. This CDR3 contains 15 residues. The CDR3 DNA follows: TGTGCCAGCAGTCGAGATCCTAGCGGGAGGGAAGAGCAGTTCTTC. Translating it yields CASSRDPSGREEQFF.

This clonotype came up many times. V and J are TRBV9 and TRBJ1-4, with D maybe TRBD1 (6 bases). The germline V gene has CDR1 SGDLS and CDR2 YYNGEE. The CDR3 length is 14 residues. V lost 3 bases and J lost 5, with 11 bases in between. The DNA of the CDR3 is TGTGCCAGCAGCGGGGGACAAGGAAATGAAAAACTGTTTTTT. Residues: CASSGGQGNEKLFF.

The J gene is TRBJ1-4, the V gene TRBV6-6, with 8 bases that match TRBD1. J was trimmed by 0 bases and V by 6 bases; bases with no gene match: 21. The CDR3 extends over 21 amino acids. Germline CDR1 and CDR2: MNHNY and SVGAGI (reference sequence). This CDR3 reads CASRNKDRALSRLATNEKLFF. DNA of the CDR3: TGTGCCAGCAGGAATAAGGACAGGGCCTTATCCAGGCTTGCAACTAATGAAAAACTGTTTTTT.

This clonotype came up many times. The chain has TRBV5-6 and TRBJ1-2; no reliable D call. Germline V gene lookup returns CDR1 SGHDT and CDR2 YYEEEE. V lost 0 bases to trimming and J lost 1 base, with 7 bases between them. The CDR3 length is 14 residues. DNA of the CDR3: TGTGCCAGCAGCTTGGGTAGGGTTAACTATGGCTACACCTTC. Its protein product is CASSLGRVNYGYTF.

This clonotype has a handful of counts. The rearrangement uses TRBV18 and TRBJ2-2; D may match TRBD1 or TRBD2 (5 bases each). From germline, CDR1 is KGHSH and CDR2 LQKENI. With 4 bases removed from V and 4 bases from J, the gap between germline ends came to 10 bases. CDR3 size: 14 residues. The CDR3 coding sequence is TGTGCCAGCTCACGGGGGAGTACCACCGGGGAGCTGTTTTTT. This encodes CASSRGSTTGELFF. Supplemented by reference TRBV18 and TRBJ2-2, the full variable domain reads NAGVMQNPRHLVRRRGQEARLRCSPMKGHSHVYWYRQLPEEGLKFMVYLQKENIIDESGMPKERFSAEFPKEGPSILRIQQVVRGDSAAYFCASSRGSTTGELFFGEGSRLTVL.

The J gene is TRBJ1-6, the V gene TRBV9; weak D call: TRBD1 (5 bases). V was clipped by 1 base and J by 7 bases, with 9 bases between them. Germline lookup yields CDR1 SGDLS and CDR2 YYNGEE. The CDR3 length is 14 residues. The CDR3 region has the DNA TGTGCCAGCAGCGTACTGGAGGGGAATTCACCCCTCCACTTT. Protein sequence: CASSVLEGNSPLHF.

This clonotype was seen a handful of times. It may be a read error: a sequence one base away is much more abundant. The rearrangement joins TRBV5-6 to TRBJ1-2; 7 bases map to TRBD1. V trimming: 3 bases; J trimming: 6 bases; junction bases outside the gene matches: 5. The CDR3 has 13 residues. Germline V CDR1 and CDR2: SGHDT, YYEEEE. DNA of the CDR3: TGTGCCAGCAGCTACGACAGGGCGGATGGCTACACCTTC. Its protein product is CASSYDRADGYTF.

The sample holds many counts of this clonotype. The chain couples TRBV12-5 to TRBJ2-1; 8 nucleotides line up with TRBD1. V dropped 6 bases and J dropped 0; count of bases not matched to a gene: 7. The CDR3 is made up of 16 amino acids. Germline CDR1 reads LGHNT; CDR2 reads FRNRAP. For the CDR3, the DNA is TGTGCTAGTGGACCGGATACAGGGGGCTCCTACAATGAGCAGTTCTTC. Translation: CASGPDTGGSYNEQFF.

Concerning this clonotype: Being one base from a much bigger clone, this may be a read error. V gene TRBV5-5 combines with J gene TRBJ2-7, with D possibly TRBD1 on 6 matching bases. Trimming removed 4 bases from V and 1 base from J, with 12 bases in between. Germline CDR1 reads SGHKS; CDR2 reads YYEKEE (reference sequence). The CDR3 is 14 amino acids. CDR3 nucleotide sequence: TGTGCCAGCAGCGTCCGGGACACTTCCTACGAGCAGTACTTC. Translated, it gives CASSVRDTSYEQYF.

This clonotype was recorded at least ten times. CDR3 nucleotides: TGCAGTGTACTAGCGGGATTGTTCAATGAGCAGTTCTTC. It yields the protein CSVLAGLFNEQFF. The chain is built from TRBV20-1 and TRBJ2-1; 10 bases are shared with TRBD2. Losses at the gene ends were 7 bases for V and 6 bases for J; bases not matched to a gene: 6. CDR1 DFQATT and CDR2 SNEGSKA come from the germline V gene (reference sequence). This CDR3 has 13 amino acids.

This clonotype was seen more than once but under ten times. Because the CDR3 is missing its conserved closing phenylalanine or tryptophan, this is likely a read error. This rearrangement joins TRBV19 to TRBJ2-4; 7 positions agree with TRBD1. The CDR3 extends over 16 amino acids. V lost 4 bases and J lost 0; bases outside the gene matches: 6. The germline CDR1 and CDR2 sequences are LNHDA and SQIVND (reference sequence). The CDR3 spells CASSTRDSVAKNIQYS. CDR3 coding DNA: TGTGCCAGTAGTACCCGGGACAGCGTAGCCAAAAACATTCAGTACTCC.

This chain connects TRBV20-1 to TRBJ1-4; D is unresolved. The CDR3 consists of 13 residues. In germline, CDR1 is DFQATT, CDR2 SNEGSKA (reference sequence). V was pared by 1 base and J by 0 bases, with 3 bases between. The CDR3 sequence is CSARAPTNEKLFF. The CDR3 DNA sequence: TGCAGTGCTAGAGCCCCAACTAATGAAAAACTGTTTTTT.